This T cell receptor (beta chain) was observed in a study of blood T cell repertoires in COVID-19 (dated by TCRdb to between 2020 and 2021). With respect to the entire study: Samples covering the acute and convalescent phases of COVID-19 were provided by collaborators in the United States, Italy and Spain. A de-identified subject ID, COVID-19 status, age in years and sex were almost always included in the sample metadata. The repertoires were released in a freely available public database intended as a resource for research on the immune response to SARS-CoV-2. The dataset comprised deeply sampled blood TCRbeta repertoires from subjects exposed to, actively infected with, or recovered from COVID-19. Where available, HLA class I and class II types were obtained from metadata supplied by the sample provider rather than from assay-based typing. The prospective study material was composed of cDNA or gDNA derived from T cells, B-cell-depleted T cells, or PBMCs. The samples were drawn from the first 160 participants of the ongoing ImmuneRACE study and from under 1,500 subjects provided by 6 global collaborators.

Whole blood was collected in K2EDTA tubes by collaborating institutions according to the institutions' own protocols. Collaborator samples were shipped for TCRbeta analysis as frozen whole blood, isolated PBMCs, or DNA extracted from either sample type. Turning to this clone: Its binding antigen is unknown. Base quality data are lacking; no much larger clone is found one base away.

The immunoSEQ Assay, a bias-controlled multiplex PCR, was used to amplify TCRbeta CDR3 regions from genomic DNA. The original methods were these. The number of nucleated cells in each sample was estimated from the amplification of reference gene primers within the assay. To quantify the absolute abundance of each unique TCRbeta CDR3 rearrangement, sequence reads were collapsed and filtered. Productive Simpson clonality was computed per sample as the square root of Simpson's diversity index over productive rearrangements. The source is immuneACCESS, and TCRdb retained only in-frame sequences with V and J called. Part of the clones is not carried over; for the studies checked, unresolved V genes explain less than half of this, and the remainder is unexplained. V, J and clone size reflect that table, while D and trimming were determined from the DNA. The sample data list more than 95,000 clones, and over 70% of these were observed just once. Roughly 4% of the sample lies in the top ten.

Summary of the overall study and its limitations: Clinical and demographic metadata were provided uncurated, with the amount varying by source and participant.

Reading from cysteine to phenylalanine, the CDR3 counts 15 amino acids. CDR3 DNA only is kept here, 45 bases in frame from base 1. The V end loses 5 bases and the J end loses 0 bases, and a stretch of 11 bases separates them. Sequences SGHAT (CDR1) and FQNNGV (CDR2) are obtained from the germline V gene. The chain uses TRBV11-2 and TRBJ1-5, with the D gene not confidently named. The sequence derives from a woman aged 50 to 65 with acute or convalescent COVID-19. Sequenced sample: peripheral blood. Here is the DNA: TGTGCCAGCAGCCAGTCGTCGGGTAGCAATCAGCCCCAGCATTTT. Its product reads: CASSQSSGSNQPQHF.